Listed below are T cell receptor beta chains from one sample, sequenced in a study of CD8 T cells in ankylosing spondylitis. TCRdb re-derived calls from the 5' RACE reads in MiXCR, one entry per CDR3 protein. Of roughly 150,000 distinct CDR3 sequences listed, roughly 6.6% are singletons. The sequenced sample consisted of blood, either unsorted or a sorted T cell fraction (not recorded which). The receptors stem from a female donor with ankylosing spondylitis or in good health (not recorded which). The CDR3 runs from the conserved cysteine through the conserved F or W. Fields, in order: V gene, D gene, J gene, clone size, CDR3 protein, CDR3 DNA. The D gene is left open where the match is weak. Expanded clones get a size class; other rows say once, few or many, or leave the size out.

V gene: TRBV7-2
D gene: .
J gene: TRBJ2-6
clone size: many
CDR3 protein: CASSSARGAGANVLTF
CDR3 DNA: TGTGCCAGCAGCTCCGCCCGGGGTGCGGGGGCCAACGTCCTGACTTTC

V gene: TRBV5-1
D gene: .
J gene: TRBJ1-2
clone size: many
CDR3 protein: CASSLARVYGYTF
CDR3 DNA: TGCGCCAGCAGCTTGGCCAGGGTCTATGGCTACACCTTC

V gene: TRBV7-2
D gene: .
J gene: TRBJ1-1
clone size: many
CDR3 protein: CASSPGPGPLNTEAFF
CDR3 DNA: TGTGCCAGCAGCCCAGGCCCAGGGCCCTTGAACACTGAAGCTTTCTTT

V gene: TRBV5-1
D gene: .
J gene: TRBJ2-3
clone size: many
CDR3 protein: CASSLKLERADTQYF
CDR3 DNA: TGCGCCAGCAGCTTGAAACTAGAAAGAGCAGATACGCAGTATTTT

V gene: TRBV11-2
D gene: TRBD2
J gene: TRBJ2-7
clone size: many
CDR3 protein: CASSLDAGGRSTYEQYF
CDR3 DNA: TGTGCCAGCAGCTTAGACGCGGGGGGGCGATCAACCTACGAGCAGTACTTC

V gene: TRBV7-9
D gene: TRBD2
J gene: TRBJ2-1
clone size: many
CDR3 protein: CASSNSGGVYNEQFF
CDR3 DNA: TGTGCCAGCAGCAATAGCGGGGGGGTCTACAATGAGCAGTTCTTC

V gene: TRBV5-1
D gene: TRBD2
J gene: TRBJ2-7
clone size: many
CDR3 protein: CASSSTSGGAYEQYF
CDR3 DNA: TGCGCCAGCAGTTCGACTAGCGGGGGGGCCTACGAGCAGTACTTC

V gene: TRBV20-1
D gene: .
J gene: TRBJ1-2
clone size: many
CDR3 protein: CSAPDTVYGYTF
CDR3 DNA: TGCAGTGCCCCCGATACCGTCTATGGCTACACCTTC

V gene: TRBV7-2
D gene: TRBD1
J gene: TRBJ1-2
clone size: .
CDR3 protein: CASSYDSGGVNYGYTF
CDR3 DNA: TGTGCCAGCAGCTACGACTCAGGGGGAGTTAACTATGGCTACACCTTC

V gene: TRBV19
D gene: .
J gene: TRBJ2-1
clone size: .
CDR3 protein: CASSMSPNNEQFF
CDR3 DNA: TGTGCCAGTAGTATGAGCCCAAACAATGAGCAGTTCTTC

V gene: TRBV12-3/TRBV12-4
D gene: TRBD2
J gene: TRBJ2-3
clone size: many
CDR3 protein: CASSLVLAVNTDTQYF
CDR3 DNA: TGTGCCAGCAGTTTAGTCCTAGCGGTGAACACAGATACGCAGTATTTT

V gene: TRBV20-1
D gene: .
J gene: TRBJ1-1
clone size: many
CDR3 protein: CSARQGSAFF
CDR3 DNA: TGCAGTGCTAGGCAGGGTTCGGCTTTCTTT

V gene: TRBV7-3
D gene: .
J gene: TRBJ2-3
clone size: many
CDR3 protein: CASSPRMSTDTQYF
CDR3 DNA: TGTGCCAGCAGCCCCCGGATGAGCACAGATACGCAGTATTTT

V gene: TRBV5-1
D gene: .
J gene: TRBJ2-7
clone size: many
CDR3 protein: CASSLPGTSYEQYF
CDR3 DNA: TGCGCCAGCAGCTTACCGGGGACCTCCTACGAGCAGTACTTC

V gene: TRBV5-1
D gene: .
J gene: TRBJ1-4
clone size: many
CDR3 protein: CASSQQGENEKLFF
CDR3 DNA: TGCGCCAGCAGCCAACAGGGAGAAAATGAAAAACTGTTTTTT

V gene: TRBV3-1
D gene: .
J gene: TRBJ2-7
clone size: few
CDR3 protein: CASSQGYGGLSYEQYF
CDR3 DNA: TGTGCCAGCAGCCAGGGATACGGGGGACTCTCCTACGAGCAGTACTTC

V gene: TRBV6-1
D gene: TRBD2
J gene: TRBJ2-3
clone size: .
CDR3 protein: CASSAGGRDTQYF
CDR3 DNA: TGTGCCAGCAGCGCGGGGGGCCGGGATACGCAGTATTTT

V gene: TRBV7-9
D gene: .
J gene: TRBJ2-7
clone size: few
CDR3 protein: CASSSLANPYEQYF
CDR3 DNA: TGTGCCAGCAGCTCCCTGGCAAACCCCTACGAGCAGTACTTC

V gene: TRBV7-2
D gene: .
J gene: TRBJ1-2
clone size: few
CDR3 protein: CASSLGSTVPFNYGYTF
CDR3 DNA: TGTGCCAGCAGCTTAGGAAGCACAGTCCCCTTTAACTATGGCTACACCTTC

V gene: TRBV7-8
D gene: .
J gene: TRBJ1-2
clone size: many
CDR3 protein: CASSLYRTTYGYTF
CDR3 DNA: TGTGCCAGCAGCCTTTACAGGACCACTTATGGCTACACCTTC

V gene: TRBV20-1
D gene: .
J gene: TRBJ1-1
clone size: many
CDR3 protein: CSAGGANTEAFF
CDR3 DNA: TGCAGTGCTGGGGGGGCGAACACTGAAGCTTTCTTT

V gene: TRBV7-2
D gene: .
J gene: TRBJ1-1
clone size: many
CDR3 protein: CASRLGNTEAFF
CDR3 DNA: TGTGCCAGCAGGTTGGGGAACACTGAAGCTTTCTTT

V gene: TRBV7-9
D gene: TRBD1
J gene: TRBJ1-1
clone size: .
CDR3 protein: CASSLGTGRDTEAFF
CDR3 DNA: TGTGCCAGCAGCTTAGGGACAGGGAGGGACACTGAAGCTTTCTTT

V gene: TRBV4-2
D gene: .
J gene: TRBJ1-5
clone size: many
CDR3 protein: CASSQVTGGQDQPQHF
CDR3 DNA: TGTGCCAGCAGCCAAGTGACAGGTGGCCAGGATCAGCCCCAGCATTTT

V gene: TRBV7-9
D gene: .
J gene: TRBJ1-5
clone size: many
CDR3 protein: CASSSDAQPQHF
CDR3 DNA: TGTGCCAGCAGCTCGGATGCTCAGCCCCAGCATTTT

V gene: TRBV28
D gene: TRBD1
J gene: TRBJ2-7
clone size: many
CDR3 protein: CASSLPRDSPTYEQYF
CDR3 DNA: TGTGCCAGCAGTTTGCCCCGGGACAGTCCCACCTACGAGCAGTACTTC

V gene: TRBV2
D gene: TRBD1
J gene: TRBJ2-3
clone size: few
CDR3 protein: CASRLRGGHSSTDTQYF
CDR3 DNA: TGTGCCAGCAGACTTAGAGGGGGCCATTCAAGCACAGATACGCAGTATTTT

V gene: TRBV18
D gene: TRBD1
J gene: TRBJ2-3
clone size: .
CDR3 protein: CASSPADRISTDTQYF
CDR3 DNA: TGTGCCAGCTCACCCGCGGACAGGATTAGCACAGATACGCAGTATTTT

V gene: TRBV7-2
D gene: .
J gene: TRBJ1-6
clone size: many
CDR3 protein: CASSLEPISPLHF
CDR3 DNA: TGTGCCAGCAGCTTAGAACCCATTTCACCCCTCCACTTT

V gene: TRBV10-3
D gene: .
J gene: TRBJ2-7
clone size: many
CDR3 protein: CAISVSDYEQYF
CDR3 DNA: TGTGCCATCAGTGTGAGCGACTACGAGCAGTACTTC

V gene: TRBV20-1
D gene: TRBD2
J gene: TRBJ2-1
clone size: many
CDR3 protein: CSARDLLLAGGHNEQFF
CDR3 DNA: TGCAGTGCTAGAGATCTCCTTTTAGCGGGGGGTCACAATGAGCAGTTCTTC

V gene: TRBV7-2
D gene: .
J gene: TRBJ1-4
clone size: many
CDR3 protein: CASSLSGTGNEKLFF
CDR3 DNA: TGTGCCAGCAGCTTAAGTGGGACGGGGAATGAAAAACTGTTTTTT

V gene: TRBV20-1
D gene: .
J gene: TRBJ1-2
clone size: many
CDR3 protein: CSARPGGRVDGYTF
CDR3 DNA: TGCAGTGCTAGGCCGGGCGGCAGGGTCGATGGCTACACCTTC

V gene: TRBV7-9
D gene: TRBD1
J gene: TRBJ2-4
clone size: many
CDR3 protein: CASSLGTGDAKNIQYF
CDR3 DNA: TGTGCCAGCAGCCTGGGGACAGGGGATGCCAAAAACATTCAGTACTTC

V gene: TRBV29-1
D gene: .
J gene: TRBJ2-1
clone size: few
CDR3 protein: CSVEVLGPKGDEQFF
CDR3 DNA: TGCAGCGTTGAAGTCTTGGGGCCTAAGGGCGATGAGCAGTTCTTC

V gene: TRBV20-1
D gene: .
J gene: TRBJ2-7
clone size: many
CDR3 protein: CSARVAQSYEQYF
CDR3 DNA: TGCAGTGCTAGAGTCGCGCAGTCCTACGAGCAGTACTTC

V gene: TRBV3-1
D gene: .
J gene: TRBJ1-5
clone size: .
CDR3 protein: CTIRIHRDSGHSNQPQHF
CDR3 DNA: TGTACCATCAGAATACACCGGGACTCGGGGCATAGCAATCAGCCCCAGCATTTT

V gene: TRBV5-1
D gene: .
J gene: TRBJ2-1
clone size: many
CDR3 protein: CATKGGGGLYNEQFF
CDR3 DNA: TGCGCCACCAAAGGTGGAGGGGGCTTGTACAATGAGCAGTTCTTC

V gene: TRBV5-1
D gene: TRBD1
J gene: TRBJ1-3
clone size: many
CDR3 protein: CASSPGTGTGNTIYF
CDR3 DNA: TGCGCCAGCAGCCCGGGGACAGGAACTGGAAACACCATATATTTT

V gene: TRBV5-1
D gene: .
J gene: TRBJ1-1
clone size: many
CDR3 protein: CASSLVGAETEAFF
CDR3 DNA: TGCGCCAGCAGCTTGGTGGGGGCAGAAACTGAAGCTTTCTTT

V gene: TRBV20-1
D gene: .
J gene: TRBJ1-4
clone size: .
CDR3 protein: CSAGNEKLFF
CDR3 DNA: TGCAGTGCCGGGAATGAAAAACTGTTTTTT

V gene: TRBV5-1
D gene: TRBD1
J gene: TRBJ1-5
clone size: many
CDR3 protein: CASSPGQGRSNQPQHF
CDR3 DNA: TGCGCCAGCAGCCCAGGACAGGGAAGGAGCAATCAGCCCCAGCATTTT

V gene: TRBV5-1
D gene: .
J gene: TRBJ1-2
clone size: many
CDR3 protein: CASSPSVGSLYGYTF
CDR3 DNA: TGCGCCAGCAGCCCTTCGGTGGGAAGCCTATATGGCTACACCTTC

V gene: TRBV7-2
D gene: .
J gene: TRBJ2-1
clone size: few
CDR3 protein: CASSQEAGNIDEQFF
CDR3 DNA: TGTGCCAGCAGCCAGGAGGCAGGGAATATAGATGAGCAGTTCTTC

V gene: TRBV30
D gene: .
J gene: TRBJ1-2
clone size: few
CDR3 protein: CAWVEQPFYGYTF
CDR3 DNA: TGTGCCTGGGTTGAACAGCCATTTTATGGCTACACCTTC

V gene: TRBV19
D gene: TRBD1
J gene: TRBJ2-2
clone size: .
CDR3 protein: CASSIIGTGDWTGELFF
CDR3 DNA: TGTGCCAGTAGTATAATCGGGACAGGGGATTGGACCGGGGAGCTGTTTTTT

V gene: TRBV5-1
D gene: TRBD1
J gene: TRBJ2-1
clone size: many
CDR3 protein: CASSSGTVNNEQFF
CDR3 DNA: TGCGCCAGCAGCTCCGGGACAGTCAACAATGAGCAGTTCTTC

V gene: TRBV4-2
D gene: .
J gene: TRBJ1-5
clone size: many
CDR3 protein: CASSQEAGTSNQPQHF
CDR3 DNA: TGTGCCAGCAGCCAAGAGGCGGGGACTAGCAATCAGCCCCAGCATTTT

V gene: TRBV4-3
D gene: .
J gene: TRBJ1-3
clone size: many
CDR3 protein: CASSQEGSSGNTIYF
CDR3 DNA: TGCGCCAGCAGCCAAGAGGGTTCCTCTGGAAACACCATATATTTT

V gene: TRBV6-1
D gene: .
J gene: TRBJ2-7
clone size: many
CDR3 protein: CASSVTVPGPYEQYF
CDR3 DNA: TGTGCCAGCAGTGTGACTGTGCCGGGGCCCTACGAGCAGTACTTC

V gene: TRBV7-9
D gene: .
J gene: TRBJ2-3
clone size: .
CDR3 protein: CASSPTSGTQYF
CDR3 DNA: TGTGCCAGCAGCCCGACATCGGGTACGCAGTATTTT

V gene: TRBV11-2
D gene: TRBD2
J gene: TRBJ2-5
clone size: .
CDR3 protein: CASSSTSGGVALQETQYF
CDR3 DNA: TGTGCCAGCAGCTCAACTAGCGGGGGTGTCGCCCTTCAAGAGACCCAGTACTTC

V gene: TRBV14
D gene: .
J gene: TRBJ2-7
clone size: many
CDR3 protein: CASSPTTPYEQYF
CDR3 DNA: TGTGCCAGCAGCCCAACGACCCCCTACGAGCAGTACTTC

V gene: TRBV7-2
D gene: TRBD1
J gene: TRBJ1-2
clone size: many
CDR3 protein: CASSPQQGFGYTF
CDR3 DNA: TGTGCCAGCAGCCCCCAACAGGGGTTCGGCTACACCTTC

V gene: TRBV4-1
D gene: .
J gene: TRBJ1-3
clone size: many
CDR3 protein: CASSQDPPRFRSGNTIYF
CDR3 DNA: TGCGCCAGCAGCCAAGATCCCCCAAGATTTCGCTCTGGAAACACCATATATTTT

V gene: TRBV29-1
D gene: .
J gene: TRBJ2-1
clone size: many
CDR3 protein: CSVELLADPNEQFF
CDR3 DNA: TGCAGCGTTGAGCTTTTAGCGGACCCCAATGAGCAGTTCTTC

V gene: TRBV19
D gene: TRBD2
J gene: TRBJ2-1
clone size: few
CDR3 protein: CASSRRWTERGTYNEQFF
CDR3 DNA: TGTGCCAGTAGTCGACGCTGGACGGAGCGGGGAACCTACAATGAGCAGTTCTTC

V gene: TRBV6-1
D gene: .
J gene: TRBJ2-7
clone size: many
CDR3 protein: CASNRESSYEQYF
CDR3 DNA: TGTGCCAGCAATCGGGAGAGCTCCTACGAGCAGTACTTC

V gene: TRBV6-4
D gene: TRBD2
J gene: TRBJ2-7
clone size: many
CDR3 protein: CASPSRTSGPFDGYEQYF
CDR3 DNA: TGTGCCAGTCCTTCCCGGACTAGCGGGCCTTTTGATGGCTACGAGCAGTACTTC

V gene: TRBV7-3
D gene: .
J gene: TRBJ2-7
clone size: .
CDR3 protein: CASSLGPSDTYEQYF
CDR3 DNA: TGTGCCAGCAGCTTGGGACCCTCCGACACCTACGAGCAGTACTTC